This T cell receptor (beta chain) was sequenced during a study of quantifying T cell responses using KT2 cells. Background on the study: cDNA was made from DNase-treated RNA using alpha and beta constant primers. The T4 ligation step was estimated to exceed 9.5% efficiency under optimum conditions. Study conclusions and caveats: At about one KT2 cell per 100,000 PBMC, KT2 sequences were still detected.

Unfractionated PBMC were spiked with known numbers of KT2 clone cells. A range of KT2-to-PBMC ratios was made using fixed PBMC numbers. In this sample, this clonotype turned up many times. What it binds is unknown. An oligo carrying a UMI was ligated to the cDNA 3' end. An equimolar mix of RC1.1 and RC1.2 primed the beta chain across TRBC1 and TRBC2. TCRdb re-analysed the UMI-ligation and nested PCR reads in MiXCR, keeping a single row per CDR3 protein. The top ten hold about 9.9% of the sample, which has about 33,000 distinct CDR3 sequences, about 9.3% seen once. The source of this sequence is a human donor. Sequences were obtained from PBMCs spiked with cells of the T cell clone KT2.

The DNA of the CDR3 is TGTGCCAGCAGCGTGGGGGACAGGTCGATTTATAATTCACCCCTCCACTTT. Translated: CASSVGDRSIYNSPLHF. The rearrangement joins TRBV5-5 to TRBJ1-6; 8 positions agree with TRBD1. Losses at the gene ends were 4 bases for V and 4 bases for J; bases not matched to a gene: 10. The germline gives CDR1 SGHKS, CDR2 YYEKEE (reference sequence). CDR3 size: 17 residues.